The clone carrying this T cell receptor beta chain has just one count. This record belongs to a study of blood T cells in healthy people across ages. This CDR3 contains 17 residues. Between the trimmed V and J ends, which lost 0 bases and 8 bases, there was a span of 21 bases. Germline V lookup: CDR1 LNHNV, CDR2 YYDKDF (reference sequence). Then a second PCR, running about 7 to 11 cycles, was carried out with a sample-barcoded 5' primer and a J-beta primer mix. From the 5' RACE reads, TCRdb called clonotypes with MiXCR, one entry per CDR3 protein. The data contain about 1.5 million distinct CDR3 sequences, about 45% of them singletons.

The chain employs TRBV15 and TRBJ2-3, with unresolved D. Sequenced sample: blood. The clonotype was recovered from a woman in her late teens or twenties in good health. CDR3 region: CATSRDRSLGPVGTQYF. CDR3 nucleotides: TGTGCCACCAGCAGAGATCGCTCCCTAGGGCCGGTCGGTACGCAGTATTTT.